This T cell receptor beta chain was captured by sequencing in a study of T cell clonality in common variable immunodeficiency. The study, taken as a whole, reports: Reportedly, TCR beta sequences from common variable immunodeficiency showed fewer deletions and N-nucleotide insertions. Compared with controls, CVID subjects had fewer shared TCRbeta clones.

Measured with immunoSEQ multiplex PCR; TCRdb has only the in-frame clones, and not every one. The sample has about 35,000 clones, none seen only once; the top ten hold approximately 3%. This clone was picked up a small number of times. The target antigen is unknown. The CDR3 end falls 3 residues outside the read, so it is completed with the germline J gene. Patients and controls were mostly of Caucasian heritage. The CDR3 totals 15 residues. Germline CDR1 is KGHSH and CDR2 is LQKENI. V usage is TRBV18 and J usage is TRBJ1-2, with D hard to call. The sequencing input was peripheral blood mononuclear cells. The TCR comes from a person aged 18-69 years in good health. CDR3 DNA (partial): TGTGCCAGCTCACCACCGGCCAGCAACACAGATACC. Encoded protein: CASSPPASNTDT. The complete CDR3 reads CASSPPASNTDTYTF.